Reported below is one T cell receptor (beta chain). These data are taken from a study of blood T cell repertoires in COVID-19. Generated by immunoSEQ multiplex PCR, the TCRdb table keeps only in-frame clones and is missing some. The sample includes about 220,000 clones, 80% to 85% of them seen just once. The source material was peripheral blood. This receptor was identified in a woman aged 25 to 39 who had recovered from COVID-19.

CDR3 bases: TGTGCCAGCAGCGTATCAGGGGAGCATCGGACGATATATTTT. It codes for CASSVSGEHRTIYF. The genes are TRBV9 and TRBJ1-3, with D possibly being TRBD1 (6 bases). CDR3 length: 14 residues. Germline V lookup: CDR1 SGDLS, CDR2 YYNGEE. The V end lost 1 base, the J end lost 13 bases, and 18 bases lay between the germline ends. The complete variable domain, with remaining parts taken from reference TRBV9 and TRBJ1-3, reads DSGVTQTPKHLITATGQRVTLRCSPRSGDLSVYWYQQSLDQGLQFLIQYYNGEERAKGNILERFSAQQFPDLHSELNLSSLELGDSALYFCASSVSGEHRTIYFGEGSWLTVV.